The clone carrying this T cell receptor beta chain was found a few times. Its antigen is still unknown. The data stem from a study of T cell repertoires in cytomegalovirus infection. In the study overall: An indication of both CMV infection and matching HLA type came from public TCR beta signatures.

Study conclusions and caveats: HLA-C-restricted CMV clonotypes gave the most frequent clonotype in two of eight donors.

TCRdb ran MiXCR on the reads and lists one entry per CDR3 protein. The profile shows 450,000 to 650,000 distinct CDR3 sequences, just under 40% of them singletons. The germline V gene has CDR1 KGHSH and CDR2 LQKENI. CDR3 length: 16 amino acids. V lost 3 bases and J lost 5, with 17 bases in between. This TCR came from a human donor in good health (CMV status not recorded). Some clones in this sample may be carry-over from other donors' samples. This sample comprised cultured PBMCs, obtained from culture after CMV antigen stimulation. The chain has TRBV18 and TRBJ2-1, with D perhaps TRBD1 (5 bases). Written as DNA, the CDR3 is TGTGCCAGCTCACCCCTTAACAGGAATATTAACAATGAGCAGTTCTTC. Translation: CASSPLNRNINNEQFF.